This T cell receptor beta chain was sequenced in a study of blood T cell repertoires in COVID-19 (TCRdb year 2020). Turning to the overall study: The collaborator samples originated in the United States, Italy and Spain and spanned the acute and convalescent phases of COVID-19. The repertoires were released in a freely available public database meant as a resource for research on the immune response to SARS-CoV-2. The prospective study material was composed of cDNA or gDNA derived from T cells, B-cell-depleted T cells, or PBMCs. A de-identified subject ID, COVID-19 status, age in years and sex were almost always included in the sample metadata. Samples came from the ongoing ImmuneRACE study (first 160 participants) plus 1,254 subjects from 6 global collaborators. Where available, HLA class I and class II types were obtained from metadata supplied by the sample provider rather than from assay-based typing. Deeply sampled blood TCRbeta repertoires from subjects exposed to, actively infected with, or recovered from COVID-19 were included in the dataset. Summary of the overall study and its limitations: The quantity of clinical and demographic metadata differed by source and by participant and was supplied without curation.

Comment on this clone: Its cognate antigen has yet to be identified. The sample holds no much larger clone one base away, and base qualities are not on file.

Samples from volunteer blood donors who had recovered from COVID-19 were contributed by a second Seattle source. Each collaborating institution followed its own protocols to collect whole blood in K2EDTA tubes. Collaborator samples were shipped for TCRbeta analysis as frozen whole blood, isolated PBMCs, or DNA extracted from either sample type. In the germline V gene, CDR1 corresponds to MNHNS and CDR2 to SASEGT. V and J are truncated by 2 bases and 4 bases respectively, leaving an intervening sequence of 14 bases. Reading from cysteine to phenylalanine, the CDR3 counts 15 amino acids. CDR3 DNA is the only sequence kept; it has 45 bases, read in frame from the first base. TCRbeta CDR3 regions were amplified from genomic DNA by means of the immunoSEQ Assay, a bias-controlled multiplex PCR. From the authors' description of their analysis: The number of nucleated cells in each sample was estimated by amplification of reference gene primers within the assay. To quantify the absolute abundance of each unique TCRbeta CDR3 rearrangement, sequence reads were collapsed and filtered. For each sample, productive Simpson clonality was calculated by taking the square root of Simpson's diversity index across productive rearrangements. TCRdb obtained this table from immuneACCESS and retained in-frame rearrangements with V and J assigned. These tables miss some clones; where compared with another copy, unresolved V genes account for less than half of the shortfall, and the remainder is unexplained. That table supplies the V and J calls and clone size; D and trimming were determined from the DNA. The sample table lists about 170,000 clones, around 90% of them with a count of one. The leading ten clones occupy 2% to 2.5% of the sample.

What was sequenced was peripheral blood. The sequence joins TRBV6-1 to TRBJ1-2; matching of 6 bases hints at TRBD1 as the D gene. The sequence came from a man aged 50 to 59 who had recovered from COVID-19. The CDR3 amino acid sequence is: CASSESLGGGYGYTF. In nucleotides, the sequence is TGTGCCAGCAGTGAAAGCCTAGGGGGGGGCTATGGCTACACCTTC.